This T cell receptor (beta chain) was sequenced for a study of molecular identifiers for immune sequencing clone quantification. Study results and caveats: Shared barcodes on identical TCR molecules could underestimate the sizes of highly expanded clones.

In this sample, this clonotype turned up once. Its antigen is not known. At one boundary the junction diverges from the germline segment, which might be a read error. The CDR3 length is 13 residues. Germline CDR1 and CDR2: MNHEY and SMNVEV (reference sequence). Using a CD8+CD4-CCR7+CD45RA+ phenotype, naive CD8 T cells were sorted. TCRdb ran MiXCR on the PCR reads and lists one entry per CDR3 protein. The sample lists approximately 500,000 distinct CDR3 sequences, 25% occurring once. Sequencing input: naive CD8+ T cells from blood, with Jurkat cell RNA spiked in. Subset specified: FACS-sorted CD8+CD4-CCR7+CD45RA+ naive T cells. V usage is TRBV27 and J usage is TRBJ1-1; no reliable D call. The TCR sequence derives from a human donor in good health. Some libraries in this study had Jurkat cell RNA spiked in. CDR3 bases: TGTGCCAGCAGTTTATCAGGGAACCCTGAAGCTTTCTTT. Protein: CASSLSGNPEAFF.